This T cell receptor (beta chain) is drawn from a study of PD-L1 blockade in urothelial cancer. Study details: There were a median of approximately 140,000 T cells in blood samples. Notes on the study in general: Below-median pretreatment blood TCR clonality was associated with improved progression-free and overall survival.

The time point was: peripheral blood 6 weeks after treatment start. Only in-frame clones appear in the TCRdb table, and some are missing; sequencing was by immunoSEQ multiplex PCR. The sample has more than 90,000 clones; approximately 87% are singletons. Looked up from germline, CDR1 is SGHTA and CDR2 is FQGNSA. Deletions cut 5 bases from V and 6 bases from J, with 19 bases between. This CDR3 region has 15 residues. This clone was counted only a few times. Antigen specificity is unknown. Sequencing was performed on PBMCs, taken around atezolizumab (anti-PD-L1) treatment. The chain carries TRBV7-2 and TRBJ2-5; possible D gene TRBD2, 6 bases. This TCR derives from a man aged 65 to 85 with urothelial cancer. CDR3 sequence reads: CASSISTRSRQTQYF. The CDR3, as DNA: TGTGCCAGCAGCATCTCGACTAGATCCAGACAGACCCAGTACTTC. Full variable domain (rest looked up from reference TRBV7-2 and TRBJ2-5): GAGVSQSPSNKVTEKGKDVELRCDPISGHTALYWYRQSLGQGLEFLIYFQGNSAPDKSGLPSDRFSAERTGGSVSTLTIQRTQQEDSAVYLCASSISTRSRQTQYFGPGTRLLVL.